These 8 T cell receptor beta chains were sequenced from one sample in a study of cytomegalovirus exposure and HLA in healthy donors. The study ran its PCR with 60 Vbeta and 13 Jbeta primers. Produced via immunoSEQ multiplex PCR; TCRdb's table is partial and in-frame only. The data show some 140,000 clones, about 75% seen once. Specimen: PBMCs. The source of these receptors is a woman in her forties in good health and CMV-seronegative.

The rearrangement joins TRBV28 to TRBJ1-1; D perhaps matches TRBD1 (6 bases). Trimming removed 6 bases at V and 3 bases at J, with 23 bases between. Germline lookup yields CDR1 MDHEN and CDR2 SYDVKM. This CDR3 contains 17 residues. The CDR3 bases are TGTGCCAGCAGAGGTGGGACATTCCGTTTATCGGACACTGAAGCTTTCTTT. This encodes CASRGGTFRLSDTEAFF. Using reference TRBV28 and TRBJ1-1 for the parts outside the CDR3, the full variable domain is DVKVTQSSRYLVKRTGEKVFLECVQDMDHENMFWYRQDPGLGLRLIYFSYDVKMKEKGDIPEGYSVSREKKERFSLILESASTNQTSMYLCASRGGTFRLSDTEAFFGQGTRLTVV.

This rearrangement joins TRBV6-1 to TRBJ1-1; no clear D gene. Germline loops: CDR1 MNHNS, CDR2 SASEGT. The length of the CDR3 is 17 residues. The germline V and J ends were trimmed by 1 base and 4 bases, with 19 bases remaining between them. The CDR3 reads CASSEEFSGGLGTEAFF. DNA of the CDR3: TGTGCCAGCAGTGAAGAGTTTTCCGGAGGTTTGGGCACTGAAGCTTTCTTT.

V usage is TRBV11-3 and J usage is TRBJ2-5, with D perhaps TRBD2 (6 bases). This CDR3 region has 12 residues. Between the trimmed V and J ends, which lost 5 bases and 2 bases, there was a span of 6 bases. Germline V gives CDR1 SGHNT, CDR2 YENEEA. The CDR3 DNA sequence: TGTGCCAGCAGCGGGGGGCAAGAGACCCAGTACTTC. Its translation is CASSGGQETQYF.

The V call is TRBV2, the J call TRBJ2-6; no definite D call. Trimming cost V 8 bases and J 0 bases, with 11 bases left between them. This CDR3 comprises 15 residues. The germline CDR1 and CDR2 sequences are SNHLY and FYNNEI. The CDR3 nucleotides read TGTGCCAGCCGATTCGACACCTCTGGGGCCAACGTCCTGACTTTC. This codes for CASRFDTSGANVLTF.

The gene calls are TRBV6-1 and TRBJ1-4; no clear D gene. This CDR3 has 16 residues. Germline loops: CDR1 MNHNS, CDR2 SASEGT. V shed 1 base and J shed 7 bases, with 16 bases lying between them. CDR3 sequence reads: CASSEVPPRPREKLFF. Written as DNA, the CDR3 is TGTGCCAGCAGTGAAGTTCCTCCGAGGCCCCGTGAAAAACTGTTTTTT.

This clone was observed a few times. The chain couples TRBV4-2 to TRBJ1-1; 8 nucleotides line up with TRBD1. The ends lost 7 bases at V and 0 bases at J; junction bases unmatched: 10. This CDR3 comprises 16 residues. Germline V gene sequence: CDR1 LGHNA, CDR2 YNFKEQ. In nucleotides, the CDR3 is TGTGCCAGCATCCGCGGGACAGGCTCGGTGAACACTGAAGCTTTCTTT. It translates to CASIRGTGSVNTEAFF.

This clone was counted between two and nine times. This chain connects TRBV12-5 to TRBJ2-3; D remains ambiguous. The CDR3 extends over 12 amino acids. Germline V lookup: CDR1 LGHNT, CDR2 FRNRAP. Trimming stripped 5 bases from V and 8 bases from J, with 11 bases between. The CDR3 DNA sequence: TGTGCTAGTGGTCCGAGCCTCGGTACGCAGTATTTT. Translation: CASGPSLGTQYF.

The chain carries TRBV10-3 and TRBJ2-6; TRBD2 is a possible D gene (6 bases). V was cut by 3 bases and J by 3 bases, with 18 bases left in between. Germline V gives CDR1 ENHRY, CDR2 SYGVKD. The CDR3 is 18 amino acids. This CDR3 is CAISEKGGGNGGANVLTF. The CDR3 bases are TGTGCCATCAGTGAAAAGGGCGGAGGGAACGGTGGGGCCAACGTCCTGACTTTC.